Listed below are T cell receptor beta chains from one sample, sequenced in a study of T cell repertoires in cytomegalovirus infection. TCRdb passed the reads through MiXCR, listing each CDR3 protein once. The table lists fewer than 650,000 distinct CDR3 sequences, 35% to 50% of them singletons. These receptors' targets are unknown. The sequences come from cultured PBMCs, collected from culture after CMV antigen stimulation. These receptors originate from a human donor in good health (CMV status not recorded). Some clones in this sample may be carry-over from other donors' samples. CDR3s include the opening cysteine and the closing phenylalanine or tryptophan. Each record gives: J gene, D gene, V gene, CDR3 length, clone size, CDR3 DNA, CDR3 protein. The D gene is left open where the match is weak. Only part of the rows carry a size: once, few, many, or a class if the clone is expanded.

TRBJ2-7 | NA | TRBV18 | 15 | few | TGTGCCAGCTCACCACCGGGGACACTTTCCTACGAGCAGTACTTC | CASSPPGTLSYEQYF
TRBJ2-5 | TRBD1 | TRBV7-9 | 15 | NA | TGTGCCAGCAGCCGGGACAGCCTAATCCAAGAGACCCAGTACTTC | CASSRDSLIQETQYF
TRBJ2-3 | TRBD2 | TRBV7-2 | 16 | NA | TGTGCCAGCAGCTTAGCCAGCGGGAGTTGGTCAGATACGCAGTATTTT | CASSLASGSWSDTQYF
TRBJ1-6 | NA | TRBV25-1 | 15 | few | TGTGCCAGCACCCCGACTGGGGGGCCCAGTTCACCCCTCCACTTT | CASTPTGGPSSPLHF
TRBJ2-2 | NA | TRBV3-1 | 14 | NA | TGTGCCAGCAGCCACAGGGATCGAACCGGGGAGCTGTTTTTT | CASSHRDRTGELFF
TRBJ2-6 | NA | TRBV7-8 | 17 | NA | TGTGCCAGCAGCTTAGTCCAAGGAGCGAGTAGGGCCAACGTCCTGACTTTC | CASSLVQGASRANVLTF
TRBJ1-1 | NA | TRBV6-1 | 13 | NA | TGTGCCAGCAGTGAAGAGGAGCACACTGAAGCTTTCTTT | CASSEEEHTEAFF
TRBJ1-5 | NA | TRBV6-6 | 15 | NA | TGTGCCAGCAGTCCTGACACAAATAGCAATCAGCCCCAGCATTTT | CASSPDTNSNQPQHF
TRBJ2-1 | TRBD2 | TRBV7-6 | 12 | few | TGTGCCAGCAGCTGGGGGGGAGATGAGCAGTTCTTC | CASSWGGDEQFF
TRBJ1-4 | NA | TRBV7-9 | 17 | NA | TGTGCCAGCAGCTTCTCTGGGGAGGGGATGAGTAATGAAAAACTGTTTTTT | CASSFSGEGMSNEKLFF
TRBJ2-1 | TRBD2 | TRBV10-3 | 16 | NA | TGTGCCATCAGTGCTGACGGACTAGCGGGGGAGAATGAGCAGTTCTTC | CAISADGLAGENEQFF
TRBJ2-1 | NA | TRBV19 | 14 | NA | TGTGCCAGTAGTATTCCAGGGTCTTACAATGAGCAGTTCTTC | CASSIPGSYNEQFF
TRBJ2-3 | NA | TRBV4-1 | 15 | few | TGCGCCAGCAGCCAAGTCGGCACGGGCACAGATACGCAGTATTTT | CASSQVGTGTDTQYF
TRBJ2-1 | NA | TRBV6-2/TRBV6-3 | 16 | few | TGTGCCAGCAGTTACGGGTCGGAGGTCTCCTACAATGAGCAGTTCTTC | CASSYGSEVSYNEQFF
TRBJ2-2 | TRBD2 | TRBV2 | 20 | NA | TGTGCCAGCAGTGAAGCGCTTCTTAGCGGGGGGCGCGGGAGCACCGGGGAGCTGTTTTTT | CASSEALLSGGRGSTGELFF
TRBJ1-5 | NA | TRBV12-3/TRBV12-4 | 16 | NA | TGTGCCAGCAGTTTAGCTGGCGGGTCCTGGCATCAGCCCCAGCATTTT | CASSLAGGSWHQPQHF
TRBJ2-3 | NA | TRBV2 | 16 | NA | TGTGCCAGTAGGTTAGAGGCTAGCGGGACAGGAGATACGCAGTATTTT | CASRLEASGTGDTQYF
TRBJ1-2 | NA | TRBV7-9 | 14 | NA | TGTGCCAGCAGCCGGGTTGGGGAGTCAGCTGGCTACACCTTC | CASSRVGESAGYTF
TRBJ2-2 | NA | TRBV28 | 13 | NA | TGTGCCAGCACCCCCTCTTACACCGGGGAGCTGTTTTTT | CASTPSYTGELFF
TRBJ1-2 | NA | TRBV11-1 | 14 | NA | TGTGCCAGCAGCTTCTCCCGGGATAACTATGGCTACACCTTC | CASSFSRDNYGYTF
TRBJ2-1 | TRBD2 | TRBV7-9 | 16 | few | TGTGCCAGCAGCCCCCACGGGACTAGCGGGAGCTGGGAGCAGTTCTTC | CASSPHGTSGSWEQFF
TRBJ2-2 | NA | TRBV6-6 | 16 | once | TGTGCCAGCAGTCCAGGAGGATTAAAGAACACCGGGGAGCTGTTTTTT | CASSPGGLKNTGELFF
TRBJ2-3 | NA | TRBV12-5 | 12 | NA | TGTGCTAGTGGTTGGGACACAGATACGCAGTATTTT | CASGWDTDTQYF
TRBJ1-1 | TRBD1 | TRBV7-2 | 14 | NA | TGTGCCAGCAGTACCAGGACAGGCCGTACTGAAGCTTCCTTT | CASSTRTGRTEASF
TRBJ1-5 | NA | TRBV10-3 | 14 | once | TGTGCCACGCAGGGACCTTATAGCAATCAGCCCCAGCATTTT | CATQGPYSNQPQHF
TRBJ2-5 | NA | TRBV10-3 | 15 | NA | TGTGCCATCAGTGAGTCGAAAGGGGCATGGGAGACCCAGTACTTC | CAISESKGAWETQYF
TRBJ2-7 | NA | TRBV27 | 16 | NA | TGTGCCAGCAGTTTATTGGGAGGTACCAACTCCTACAAGCAGTACTTC | CASSLLGGTNSYKQYF
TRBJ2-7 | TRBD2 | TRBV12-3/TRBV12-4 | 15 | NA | TGTGCCAGCAGTTTACCGGAGCGGGGCCCCTACGAGCAGTACTTC | CASSLPERGPYEQYF
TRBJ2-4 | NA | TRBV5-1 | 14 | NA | TGCGCCAGCAGCTCTAGCGCGCAGGTGAACATTCAGTACTTC | CASSSSAQVNIQYF
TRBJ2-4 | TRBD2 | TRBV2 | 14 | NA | TGTGCCAGCAGTTGGACTAGCGGGGTTGGCATTCAGTACTTC | CASSWTSGVGIQYF
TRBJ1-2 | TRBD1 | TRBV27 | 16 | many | TGTGCCAGCAGTCCGTATGGGACAGGGGGCGATAATGGCTACACCTTC | CASSPYGTGGDNGYTF
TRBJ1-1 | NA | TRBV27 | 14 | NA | TGTGCCAGCAGTTACTCTCTGGGAGGAACTGAAGCTTTCTTT | CASSYSLGGTEAFF
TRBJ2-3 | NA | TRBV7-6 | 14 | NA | TGTGCCAGCAGCAAGGGGGTGGAGGCAGATACGCAGTATTTT | CASSKGVEADTQYF